Presented here are 2 T cell receptor beta chains from one specimen sequenced in a study of T cell repertoires in cytomegalovirus infection. These receptors are not linked to any known antigen. Each CDR3 protein is one row after TCRdb ran MiXCR on the reads. The sample includes about 700,000 distinct CDR3 sequences, around 32% of them seen just once. Sequencing was performed on cultured PBMCs, taken from culture after CMV antigen stimulation. These receptors were obtained from a human donor in good health (CMV status not recorded). Some clones in this sample may be carry-over from other donors' samples.

The V gene is TRBV20-1, the J gene TRBJ2-1, with 14 bases fitting TRBD2. V lost 3 bases and J lost 7; bases outside the gene matches: 8. Germline CDR1 and CDR2: DFQATT and SNEGSKA (reference sequence). The CDR3 has 16 residues. The CDR3 is CSARGTSGSFSNEQFF. The CDR3 region has the DNA TGCAGTGCTAGGGGGACTAGCGGGAGTTTTTCGAATGAGCAGTTCTTC.

The chain joins TRBV4-1 to TRBJ2-7; D unresolved. Trimming took 0 bases from V and 5 from J, leaving 14 bases between them. The V gene's germline CDR1 is MGHRA and CDR2 YSYEKL. This CDR3 comprises 15 residues. CDR3 sequence reads: CASSQDPGEDDEQYF. The CDR3 nucleotides read TGCGCCAGCAGCCAAGATCCAGGCGAAGATGACGAGCAGTACTTC.